These 20 T cell receptor beta chains came from one sample sequenced in a study of T cell responses to AZD1222 COVID-19 vaccine. TCRdb keeps only in-frame clones here, not all; method: immunoSEQ multiplex PCR. This sample has some 98,000 clones; about 81% occur once, and the top ten carry approximately 15%. The sequencing here drew on peripheral blood, taken 28 days after the second AZD1222 dose. The receptors originated from an adult who received the AZD1222 COVID-19 vaccine.

The chain couples TRBV2 to TRBJ2-1; TRBD1 aligns across 8 bases. The length of the CDR3 is 15 residues. CDR1 is SNHLY, CDR2 FYNNEI, per germline. The ends lost 5 bases at V and 5 bases at J; junction bases unmatched: 8. DNA of the CDR3: TGTGCCAGCAGTCAACGGACAGGGCCGAACAATGAGCAGTTCTTC. Translation: CASSQRTGPNNEQFF.

The rearrangement uses TRBV20-1 and TRBJ1-2, with 7 positions matching TRBD1. V gave up 3 bases and J gave up 3 bases; unmatched junction bases: 16. The length of the CDR3 is 17 residues. Germline CDR1 is DFQATT and CDR2 is SNEGSKA (reference sequence). Written as DNA, the CDR3 is TGCAGTGCTAGTCTTTTCGGAAAGCCCGGGACAGACTATGGCTACACCTTC. It is translated as CSASLFGKPGTDYGYTF.

The CDR3 nucleotides read TGTGCCTCGCGACAGACCCGTTTTGGAAACACCATATATTTT. This sequence encodes CASRQTRFGNTIYF. The V gene is TRBV6-5, the J gene TRBJ1-3, with D tentatively TRBD1 (5 bases). The V end was cut by 11 bases, the J end by 3 bases, with 17 bases between. The germline gives CDR1 MNHEY, CDR2 SVGAGI. This CDR3 has 14 amino acids.

The chain uses TRBV5-1 and TRBJ1-5; TRBD1 is a possible D gene (5 bases). Per germline, CDR1 SGHRS and CDR2 YFSETQ. Between the trimmed V and J ends, which lost 6 bases and 3 bases, there was a span of 19 bases. The CDR3 totals 16 residues. The CDR3 DNA follows: TGCGCCAGCAAGGTAGACAGCATACATCACAATCAGCCCCAGCATTTT. Protein sequence: CASKVDSIHHNQPQHF. The variable domain in full, with the rest retrieved from reference TRBV5-1 and TRBJ1-5, is KAGVTQTPRYLIKTRGQQVTLSCSPISGHRSVSWYQQTPGQGLQFLFEYFSETQRNKGNFPGRFSGRQFSNSRSEMNVSTLELGDSALYLCASKVDSIHHNQPQHFGDGTRLSIL.

V gene TRBV27 combines with J gene TRBJ1-4; D is ambiguous. The ends were cut back, 8 bases at V and 6 bases at J, with 19 bases in the middle. This CDR3 spans 15 amino acids. CDR1 and CDR2 (germline): MNHEY, SMNVEV (reference sequence). In DNA, the CDR3 is TGTGCCAGCGGATCCTTGGGAAGTGGGGATGAAAAACTGTTTTTT. As protein: CASGSLGSGDEKLFF.

This chain links TRBV25-1 with TRBJ2-7; D may be TRBD2 (6 bases). CDR1 and CDR2 (germline): MGHDK, SYGVNS. The CDR3 covers 12 residues. Trimming took 6 bases from V and 5 from J, leaving 11 bases between them. CDR3 bases: TGTGCCAGCAGGTCAACGGGGGACGAGCAGTACTTC. Amino acids: CASRSTGDEQYF.

CDR3 loop: CATSRDVAASATDTQYF. In DNA form, the CDR3 reads TGTGCCACCAGCAGAGATGTGGCCGCCTCGGCTACAGATACGCAGTATTTT. The genes are TRBV15 and TRBJ2-3; the D is unclear. Trimming removed 0 bases from V and 3 bases from J, with 16 bases in between. The V gene's germline CDR1 is LNHNV and CDR2 YYDKDF (reference sequence). This CDR3 contains 17 residues.

This chain joins TRBV5-1 and TRBJ1-6; maybe TRBD1 (6 bases). From germline, CDR1 is SGHRS and CDR2 YFSETQ. Trimming cost V 0 bases and J 10 bases, with 17 bases left between them. The CDR3 extends over 16 amino acids. The CDR3 loop is CASSLATTGNWSPLHF. The DNA for the CDR3 is TGCGCCAGCAGCTTGGCCACTACAGGGAATTGGTCACCCCTCCACTTT.

This clone was recorded a few times. For the CDR3, the DNA is TGTGCCAGCAGTTACGGAGGCCGTTACGAGCAGTACTTC. Amino acid sequence: CASSYGGRYEQYF. This chain joins TRBV6-2 or TRBV6-3 and TRBJ2-7, with a tentative D call TRBD2 (5 bases). The CDR3 is 13 residues long. The V end lost 2 bases, the J end lost 4 bases, and 9 bases lay between the germline ends. The germline V gene encodes CDR1 MNHEY and CDR2 SVGEGT.

Only a few counts were recorded for this clone. The rearrangement links TRBV7-9 to TRBJ2-7; 9 positions match TRBD1. Germline CDR1 and CDR2: SEHNR and FQNEAQ (reference sequence). V dropped 4 bases and J dropped 1; count of bases not matched to a gene: 11. The CDR3 runs 17 residues. CDR3 loop: CASSSLGGGTGSYEQYF. The CDR3 DNA follows: TGTGCCAGCAGCTCCCTAGGAGGTGGGACAGGGTCCTACGAGCAGTACTTC. The entire variable domain, with the rest obtained from reference TRBV7-9 and TRBJ2-7, is as follows: DTGVSQNPRHKITKRGQNVTFRCDPISEHNRLYWYRQTLGQGPEFLTYFQNEAQLEKSRLLSDRFSAERPKGSFSTLEIQRTEQGDSAMYLCASSSLGGGTGSYEQYFGPGTRLTVT.

This chain uses TRBV3-1 (or the pseudogene TRBV3-2) with TRBJ2-7, with D uncertain. The CDR3 sequence is 11 residues long. Germline V gives CDR1 LGHDT, CDR2 YNNKEL (reference sequence). The V end was cut by 1 base, the J end by 7 bases, with 5 bases between. For the CDR3, the DNA is TGTGCCAGCAGCCAAGCCATGGAGCAGTACTTC. It is translated as CASSQAMEQYF.

The chain couples TRBV7-9 to TRBJ1-1; no firm D call. This CDR3 is 15 amino acids long. In germline, CDR1 is SEHNR, CDR2 FQNEAQ (reference sequence). The DNA for the CDR3 is TGTGGGTGGGGAAAACAGACATGGTCGAACACTGAAGCTTTCTTT. Amino acids: CGWGKQTWSNTEAFF.

This clone was counted between two and nine times. The chain employs TRBV19 and TRBJ1-2; 9 positions agree with TRBD1. The CDR3 runs 13 residues. V trimming: 4 bases; J trimming: 4 bases; junction bases outside the gene matches: 1. CDR1 is LNHDA, CDR2 SQIVND, per germline (reference sequence). The CDR3 here is CASSKQGAYGYTF. CDR3 in DNA: TGTGCCAGTAGTAAACAGGGGGCCTATGGCTACACCTTC. Filled out from reference TRBV19 and TRBJ1-2, the complete variable domain reads DGGITQSPKYLFRKEGQNVTLSCEQNLNHDAMYWYRQDPGQGLRLIYYSQIVNDFQKGDIAEGYSVSREKKESFPLTVTSAQKNPTAFYLCASSKQGAYGYTFGSGTRLTVV.

The CDR3 bases are TGTGCCAGTAGTATCAGGGTGGAACAAGAGACCCAGTACTTC. The encoded protein is CASSIRVEQETQYF. The V call is TRBV19, the J call TRBJ2-5, with a possible D match to TRBD1 (5 bases). Per the germline V gene, CDR1 is LNHDA and CDR2 is SQIVND (reference sequence). The CDR3 extends over 14 amino acids. Trimming pared 3 bases from V and 2 bases from J, leaving 10 bases between.

The V and J genes are TRBV27 and TRBJ1-1; D remains unclear. The V and J ends lost 2 bases and 1 base respectively, with 8 bases between them. CDR1 and CDR2 (germline): MNHEY, SMNVEV (reference sequence). This CDR3 spans 14 amino acids. The CDR3 DNA reads as TGTGCCAGCAGTTTACGACCGAGGAACACTGAAGCTTTCTTT. Translating gives CASSLRPRNTEAFF.

A single count supports this clone. The chain is built from TRBV18 and TRBJ1-5; no reliable D call. The germline CDR1 and CDR2 sequences are KGHSH and LQKENI. CDR3 length equals 15 residues. Trimming cost V 4 bases and J 0 bases, with 10 bases left between them. The chain's CDR3 is CASSLSTDSNQPQHF. DNA for the CDR3: TGTGCCAGCTCACTTAGCACAGATAGCAATCAGCCCCAGCATTTT.

The chain links TRBV5-1 to TRBJ2-3; possibly TRBD1 or TRBD2 for D (5 bases each). The germline V gene encodes CDR1 SGHRS and CDR2 YFSETQ. The CDR3 runs 14 residues. This chain's CDR3 is CATRRGSESDTQYF. The CDR3 region has the DNA TGCGCTACTAGACGGGGCTCGGAATCAGATACGCAGTATTTT.

V is TRBV5-1 and J is TRBJ1-2; a possible D gene is TRBD1 (6 bases). Germline V gene lookup returns CDR1 SGHRS and CDR2 YFSETQ. V shed 0 bases and J shed 5 bases, with 17 bases lying between them. This CDR3 is 16 amino acids long. CDR3 sequence: CASSLGQETFAYGYTF. Written as DNA, the CDR3 is TGCGCCAGCAGCTTGGGACAGGAAACTTTCGCTTATGGCTACACCTTC.

The chain is built from TRBV9 and TRBJ2-7, with a tentative D call TRBD1 (5 bases). The CDR3 sequence is 14 residues long. Germline V gives CDR1 SGDLS, CDR2 YYNGEE. With 1 base removed from V and 0 bases from J, the gap between germline ends came to 8 bases. The CDR3 DNA sequence: TGTGCCAGCAGCGTACAAGGGGACTCCTACGAGCAGTACTTC. Amino acid sequence: CASSVQGDSYEQYF.

This chain joins TRBV7-3 and TRBJ2-3; weak D call: TRBD2 (6 bases). CDR1 SGHTA and CDR2 FQGTGA come from the germline V gene. Trimming removed 2 bases from V and 2 bases from J, with 11 bases in between. This CDR3 region has 15 residues. The CDR3 nucleotides read TGTGCCAGCAGCTTACGGCCGGGACTCACAGATACGCAGTATTTT. Its protein is CASSLRPGLTDTQYF.